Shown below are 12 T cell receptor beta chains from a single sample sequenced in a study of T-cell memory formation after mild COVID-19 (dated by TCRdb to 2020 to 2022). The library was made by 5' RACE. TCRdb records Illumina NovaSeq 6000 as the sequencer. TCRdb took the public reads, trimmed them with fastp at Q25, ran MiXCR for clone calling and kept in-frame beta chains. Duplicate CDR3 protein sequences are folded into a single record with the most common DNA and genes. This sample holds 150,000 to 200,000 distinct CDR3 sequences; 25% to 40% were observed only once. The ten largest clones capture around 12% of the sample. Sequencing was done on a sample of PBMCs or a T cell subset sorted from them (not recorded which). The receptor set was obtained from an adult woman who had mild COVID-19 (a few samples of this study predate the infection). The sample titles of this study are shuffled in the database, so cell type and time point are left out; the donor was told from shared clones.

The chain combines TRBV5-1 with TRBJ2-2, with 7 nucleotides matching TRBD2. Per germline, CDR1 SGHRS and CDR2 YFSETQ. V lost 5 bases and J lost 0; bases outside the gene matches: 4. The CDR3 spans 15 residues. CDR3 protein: CASSWRGSNTGELFF. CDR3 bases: TGCGCCAGCAGTTGGCGGGGGTCGAACACCGGGGAGCTGTTTTTT. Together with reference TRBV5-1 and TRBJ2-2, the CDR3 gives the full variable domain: KAGVTQTPRYLIKTRGQQVTLSCSPISGHRSVSWYQQTPGQGLQFLFEYFSETQRNKGNFPGRFSGRQFSNSRSEMNVSTLELGDSALYLCASSWRGSNTGELFFGEGSRLTVL.

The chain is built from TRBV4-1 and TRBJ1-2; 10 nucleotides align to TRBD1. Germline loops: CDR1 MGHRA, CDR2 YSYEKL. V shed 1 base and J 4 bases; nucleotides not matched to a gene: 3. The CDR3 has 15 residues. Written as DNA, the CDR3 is TGCGCCAGCAGCCAAGCCGGGACAGGGGCCTATGGCTACACCTTC. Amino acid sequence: CASSQAGTGAYGYTF.

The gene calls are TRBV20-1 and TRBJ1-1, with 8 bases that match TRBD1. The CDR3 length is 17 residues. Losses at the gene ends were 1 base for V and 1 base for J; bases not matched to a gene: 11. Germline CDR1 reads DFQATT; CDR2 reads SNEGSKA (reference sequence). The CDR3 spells CSARAPWTGLTNTEAFF. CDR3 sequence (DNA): TGCAGTGCTAGAGCGCCTTGGACAGGGCTGACGAACACTGAAGCTTTCTTT.

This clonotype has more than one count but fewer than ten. Here the CDR3 DNA reads TGCGCCAGCAGCTTTATGGTCCAAGAGACCCAGTACTTC. This translates into CASSFMVQETQYF. The chain carries TRBV5-1 and TRBJ2-5, with unresolved D. The CDR3 is made up of 13 amino acids. Deletions cut 2 bases from V and 1 base from J, with 6 bases between. Germline V gene lookup returns CDR1 SGHRS and CDR2 YFSETQ.

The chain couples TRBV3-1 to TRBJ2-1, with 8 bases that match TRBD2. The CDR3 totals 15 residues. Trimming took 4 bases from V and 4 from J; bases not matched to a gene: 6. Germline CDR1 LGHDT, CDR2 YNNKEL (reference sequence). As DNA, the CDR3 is TGTGCCAGCAGCCCTGGGGTAGCGGGGTACAATGAGCAGTTCTTC. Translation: CASSPGVAGYNEQFF.

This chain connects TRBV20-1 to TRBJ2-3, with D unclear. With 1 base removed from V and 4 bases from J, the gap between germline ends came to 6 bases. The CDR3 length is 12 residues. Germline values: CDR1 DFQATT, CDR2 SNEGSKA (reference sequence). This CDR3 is CSARGLADTQYF. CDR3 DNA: TGCAGTGCTAGAGGATTAGCAGATACGCAGTATTTT.

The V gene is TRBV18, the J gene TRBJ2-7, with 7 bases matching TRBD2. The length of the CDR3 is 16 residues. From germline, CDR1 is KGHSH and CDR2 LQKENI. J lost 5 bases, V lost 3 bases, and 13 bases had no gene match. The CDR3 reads CASSPPHLRELHEQYF. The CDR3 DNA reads TGTGCCAGCTCACCCCCTCATTTGCGGGAGCTGCACGAGCAGTACTTC.

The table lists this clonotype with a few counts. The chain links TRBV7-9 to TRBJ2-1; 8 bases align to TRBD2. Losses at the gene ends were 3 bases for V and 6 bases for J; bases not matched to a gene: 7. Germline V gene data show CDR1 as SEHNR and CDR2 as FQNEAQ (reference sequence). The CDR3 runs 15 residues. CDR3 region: CASSLVGRGSNEQFF. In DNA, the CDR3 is TGTGCCAGCAGCTTGGTCGGGAGGGGTTCCAATGAGCAGTTCTTC.

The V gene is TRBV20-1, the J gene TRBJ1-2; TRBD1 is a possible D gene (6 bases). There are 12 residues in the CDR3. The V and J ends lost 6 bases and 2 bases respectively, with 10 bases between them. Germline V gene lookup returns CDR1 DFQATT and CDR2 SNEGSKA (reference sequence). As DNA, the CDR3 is TGCAGTGCCGTCGGACAGAACTATGGCTACACCTTC. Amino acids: CSAVGQNYGYTF.

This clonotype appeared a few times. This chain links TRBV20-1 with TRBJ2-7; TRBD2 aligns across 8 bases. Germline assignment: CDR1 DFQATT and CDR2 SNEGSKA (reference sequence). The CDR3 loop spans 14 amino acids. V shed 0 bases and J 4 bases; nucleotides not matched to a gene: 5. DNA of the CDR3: TGCAGTGCTAGAGATCAGCGGGAGCCATACGAGCAGTACTTC. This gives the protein CSARDQREPYEQYF.

CDR3 DNA sequence: TGTGCCAGCAGCTTAGCCGTCGGCTTTGAAGCTTTCTTT. Its translation: CASSLAVGFEAFF. The chain joins TRBV11-2 to TRBJ1-1; D remains unclear. The CDR3 is 13 amino acids. Germline V gene data show CDR1 as SGHAT and CDR2 as FQNNGV. Trimming took 1 base from V and 7 from J, leaving 10 bases between them.

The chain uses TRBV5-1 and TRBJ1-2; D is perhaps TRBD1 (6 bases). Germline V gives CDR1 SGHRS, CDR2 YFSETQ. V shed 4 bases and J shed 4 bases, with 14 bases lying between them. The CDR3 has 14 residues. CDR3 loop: CASSPWDTSYGYTF. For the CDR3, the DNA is TGCGCCAGCAGCCCTTGGGACACCTCCTATGGCTACACCTTC.